The present T cell receptor beta chain was sequenced within a study of T cell repertoires in cytomegalovirus infection. Overall study results and limits: CMV-specific TCR beta clonotypes restricted by HLA-C were the ones dominating the ex vivo response.

This CDR3 has 14 residues. Deletions cut 8 bases from V and 0 bases from J, with 16 bases between. From germline, CDR1 is DFQATT and CDR2 SNEGSKA (reference sequence). This clonotype was recorded many times. Its target is not known. MiXCR, run by TCRdb on the reads, gives a single entry per CDR3 protein. The sample gives around 230,000 distinct CDR3 sequences, 5% to 8.5% of which show up once; under 7% is in the top ten. The genes are TRBV20-1 and TRBJ1-2, with D perhaps TRBD1 (6 bases). Source material: PBMCs. This TCR was sampled from a human donor in good health (CMV status not recorded). Some clones in this sample may be carry-over from other donors' samples. The CDR3 is CSFEWGASNYGYTF. The CDR3 DNA reads as TGCAGTTTTGAGTGGGGGGCATCTAACTATGGCTACACCTTC.